The 3 T cell receptor beta chains presented below share a single source sample, sequenced in a study of CD8+CD57+ T cells in acquired aplastic anemia. It was genomic DNA that served as the template for profiling TCR beta VDJ and CDR3. TCRdb ran MiXCR on the reads and lists one entry per CDR3 protein. The sample records 270,000 or so distinct CDR3 sequences, about 80% being singletons. Sequenced patients had shown CD8+CD57+ cell expansion by flow cytometry. Sequenced sample: sorted CD4+, CD8+, or CD8+CD57+ T cells (not recorded which) from PBMCs. The receptors here all came from a human donor with aplastic anemia.

In the case of this clonotype: One junction end disagrees with the germline gene, perhaps due to a read error. The chain uses TRBV19 and TRBJ2-2; 8 nucleotides agree with TRBD2. Germline V gives CDR1 LNHDA, CDR2 SQIVND (reference sequence). The CDR3 runs 15 residues. CDR3 nucleotides: TGTGCCAGCAGCGTATTAGCGGGAAACACCGAGGAGCTGTTCTTC. It encodes CASSVLAGNTEELFF.

V and J are TRBV10-3 and TRBJ2-5; 7 bases are shared with TRBD2. CDR1 is ENHRY and CDR2 is SYGVKD in the germline V gene. The CDR3 consists of 15 residues. The J segment lost 6 bases and the V segment lost 4 bases, leaving 11 bases of the junction unmatched. The CDR3 nucleotides are TGTGCCATCAGTGCTGTGGGGGGGGGGGGAAAGACCCAGTACTTC. It specifies CAISAVGGGGKTQYF.

As concerns this clonotype: The junction departs from the called germline gene at one end, perhaps through a read error. In DNA form, the CDR3 reads TGTGCCACCAGCTTTCAAAGAAGCGGGGGGTGCGAGGAGTACTTC. Translated: CATSFQRSGGCEEYF. The rearrangement joins TRBV7-9 to TRBJ2-7, with 9 bases that match TRBD2. Germline CDR1 SEHNR, CDR2 FQNEAQ (reference sequence). The CDR3 consists of 15 residues.